The rows below give T cell receptor beta chains drawn from one sample of a study of blood T cell repertoires in COVID-19. Using immunoSEQ multiplex PCR, the repertoire was profiled, and TCRdb retains in-frame clones only, with some absent. This sample has approximately 150,000 clones, with about 86% found just once. Sequenced input: peripheral blood. The receptor source for this set is a man between 70 and 80 years old with acute or convalescent COVID-19. CDR3s include the opening cysteine and the closing phenylalanine or tryptophan. A D gene is named only where the DNA matches it firmly. Clone size is not always given. Where it is, it says once, few, many or a class for expanded clones.

CDR3aa: CSVYNYNYGYTF; CDR3nt: TGCAGCGTTTATAACTATAACTATGGCTACACCTTC; len: 12; d_gene: NA; v_gene: TRBV29-1; abundance: NA; j_gene: TRBJ1-2
CDR3aa: CASSPRVSGRGEATQYF; CDR3nt: TGTGCCAGCTCACCACGCGTTAGCGGGAGAGGTGAGGCTACGCAGTATTTT; len: 17; d_gene: TRBD2; v_gene: TRBV18; abundance: once; j_gene: TRBJ2-3
CDR3aa: CASSDTFSTDTQYF; CDR3nt: TGCGCCAGCAGCGACACTTTCTCCACAGATACGCAGTATTTT; len: 14; d_gene: NA; v_gene: TRBV5-1; abundance: NA; j_gene: TRBJ2-3
CDR3aa: CSASWTSGRGYEQYF; CDR3nt: TGCAGTGCTAGTTGGACTAGCGGGAGAGGTTACGAGCAGTACTTC; len: 15; d_gene: TRBD2; v_gene: TRBV20-1; abundance: NA; j_gene: TRBJ2-7
CDR3aa: CASSLGGGMTETQYF; CDR3nt: TGTGCCAGCAGCTTAGGGGGGGGAATGACAGAGACCCAGTACTTC; len: 15; d_gene: TRBD2; v_gene: TRBV7-8; abundance: NA; j_gene: TRBJ2-5
CDR3aa: CASSPRVAGVKWIEQFF; CDR3nt: TGTGCCAGCAGCCCCAGGGTAGCGGGAGTCAAATGGATTGAGCAGTTCTTC; len: 17; d_gene: TRBD2; v_gene: TRBV9; abundance: NA; j_gene: TRBJ2-1
CDR3aa: CASSLASAGQGHNEQFF; CDR3nt: TGTGCCAGCAGCTTAGCGAGCGCCGGACAGGGACACAATGAGCAGTTCTTC; len: 17; d_gene: TRBD1; v_gene: TRBV7-6; abundance: NA; j_gene: TRBJ2-1
CDR3aa: CASSAQGQSSGNTIYF; CDR3nt: TGCGCCAGCAGCGCACAGGGACAGAGCTCTGGAAACACCATATATTTT; len: 16; d_gene: TRBD1; v_gene: TRBV5-1; abundance: NA; j_gene: TRBJ1-3
CDR3aa: CASSQVGGTQHF; CDR3nt: TGTGCCAGCAGCCAAGTGGGGGGGACCCAGCATTTT; len: 12; d_gene: NA; v_gene: TRBV3-1/TRBV3-2; abundance: NA; j_gene: TRBJ1-5
CDR3aa: CASSRTDSNQPQHF; CDR3nt: TGTGCCAGCAGCCGGACAGATAGCAATCAGCCCCAGCATTTT; len: 14; d_gene: NA; v_gene: TRBV6-6; abundance: NA; j_gene: TRBJ1-5
CDR3aa: CASSLGGPFSYEQYF; CDR3nt: TGTGCCAGCAGCTTAGGCGGGCCTTTCTCCTACGAGCAGTACTTC; len: 15; d_gene: NA; v_gene: TRBV5-4; abundance: few; j_gene: TRBJ2-7
CDR3aa: CASRGGPPNSPLHF; CDR3nt: TGTGCCAGCAGGGGGGGACCTCCAAATTCACCCCTCCACTTT; len: 14; d_gene: NA; v_gene: TRBV5-6; abundance: NA; j_gene: TRBJ1-6
CDR3aa: CASSLARVVETQYF; CDR3nt: TGCGCCAGCAGCTTGGCCAGGGTTGTGGAGACCCAGTACTTC; len: 14; d_gene: NA; v_gene: TRBV5-1; abundance: NA; j_gene: TRBJ2-5
CDR3aa: CASSLTGTGNGYTF; CDR3nt: TGTGCCAGCAGCTTAACCGGGACAGGGAATGGCTACACCTTC; len: 14; d_gene: TRBD1; v_gene: TRBV7-9; abundance: NA; j_gene: TRBJ1-2
CDR3aa: CASSLGGGPPDTQYF; CDR3nt: TGTGCCAGCAGTCTAGGAGGGGGCCCCCCAGATACGCAGTATTTT; len: 15; d_gene: NA; v_gene: TRBV11-2; abundance: NA; j_gene: TRBJ2-3
CDR3aa: CASSLASGSGANVLTF; CDR3nt: TGTGCCAGCAGCTTAGCGTCGGGGTCTGGGGCCAACGTCCTGACTTTC; len: 16; d_gene: NA; v_gene: TRBV7-9; abundance: NA; j_gene: TRBJ2-6
CDR3aa: CASSLAPQGGTGELFF; CDR3nt: TGTGCCAGCAGCTTAGCGCCACAGGGTGGGACCGGGGAGCTGTTTTTT; len: 16; d_gene: NA; v_gene: TRBV7-2; abundance: NA; j_gene: TRBJ2-2
CDR3aa: CASSLTDRGSYEQYF; CDR3nt: TGTGCCAGCAGCTTAACAGACAGGGGGTCTTACGAGCAGTACTTC; len: 15; d_gene: TRBD1; v_gene: TRBV7-8; abundance: NA; j_gene: TRBJ2-7
CDR3aa: CASSLYHRGGADTQYF; CDR3nt: TGTGCCAGCAGCCTTTACCACAGGGGAGGCGCAGATACGCAGTATTTT; len: 16; d_gene: NA; v_gene: TRBV11-2; abundance: NA; j_gene: TRBJ2-3
CDR3aa: CASSLEGGTNEKLFF; CDR3nt: TGTGCCAGCAGCTTAGAAGGGGGTACTAATGAAAAACTGTTTTTT; len: 15; d_gene: NA; v_gene: TRBV7-9; abundance: NA; j_gene: TRBJ1-4
CDR3aa: CASSGTGGSFQPQHF; CDR3nt: TGTGCCAGCAGCGGGACAGGGGGAAGCTTTCAGCCCCAGCATTTT; len: 15; d_gene: TRBD1; v_gene: TRBV5-5; abundance: few; j_gene: TRBJ1-5
CDR3aa: CAWSFLATNEKLFF; CDR3nt: TGTGCCTGGAGTTTCCTCGCAACTAATGAAAAACTGTTTTTT; len: 14; d_gene: NA; v_gene: TRBV30; abundance: NA; j_gene: TRBJ1-4
CDR3aa: CASSTGQGNEQYF; CDR3nt: TGTGCTAGCAGCACGGGACAGGGGAACGAGCAGTACTTC; len: 13; d_gene: TRBD1; v_gene: TRBV7-7; abundance: NA; j_gene: TRBJ2-7
CDR3aa: CASSLATYTEAFF; CDR3nt: TGTGCCAGCAGCTTAGCTACCTACACTGAAGCTTTCTTT; len: 13; d_gene: NA; v_gene: TRBV11-3; abundance: NA; j_gene: TRBJ1-1
CDR3aa: CASSQDRETSGRAVGETQYF; CDR3nt: TGTGCCAGCAGCCAAGATAGGGAGACTAGCGGGAGGGCTGTGGGGGAGACCCAGTACTTC; len: 20; d_gene: TRBD2; v_gene: TRBV4-2; abundance: NA; j_gene: TRBJ2-5
CDR3aa: CASSLGDGRNTEAFF; CDR3nt: TGTGCCAGCAGCCTAGGAGACGGCCGTAACACTGAAGCTTTCTTT; len: 15; d_gene: NA; v_gene: TRBV4-2; abundance: NA; j_gene: TRBJ1-1
CDR3aa: CASSGTGGYTTNEKLFF; CDR3nt: TGTGCCAGCTCCGGGACAGGAGGCTACACAACTAATGAAAAACTGTTTTTT; len: 17; d_gene: TRBD1; v_gene: TRBV18; abundance: NA; j_gene: TRBJ1-4
CDR3aa: CASRSGQFYEQYF; CDR3nt: TGTGCCAGCAGGTCGGGACAGTTCTACGAGCAGTACTTC; len: 13; d_gene: TRBD1; v_gene: TRBV2; abundance: NA; j_gene: TRBJ2-7
CDR3aa: CATSDSRDRNWSYNEQFF; CDR3nt: TGTGCCACCAGTGATTCCCGAGACAGGAACTGGTCCTACAATGAGCAGTTCTTC; len: 18; d_gene: NA; v_gene: TRBV24-1; abundance: NA; j_gene: TRBJ2-1
CDR3aa: CASSGTSGGKETQYF; CDR3nt: TGTGCCAGTTCCGGGACTAGCGGGGGAAAAGAGACCCAGTACTTC; len: 15; d_gene: TRBD2; v_gene: TRBV19; abundance: NA; j_gene: TRBJ2-5
CDR3aa: CASSRLDRLGYTF; CDR3nt: TGTGCCAGCAGCCGCCTGGACAGATTGGGCTACACCTTC; len: 13; d_gene: NA; v_gene: TRBV3-1/TRBV3-2; abundance: once; j_gene: TRBJ1-2
CDR3aa: CASLSGRANDEQFF; CDR3nt: TGTGCCAGCTTAAGCGGGAGGGCCAATGATGAGCAGTTCTTC; len: 14; d_gene: TRBD2; v_gene: TRBV19; abundance: NA; j_gene: TRBJ2-1
CDR3aa: CASSLDGTGESYEQYF; CDR3nt: TGTGCCAGCAGCTTAGACGGGACAGGGGAATCCTACGAGCAGTACTTC; len: 16; d_gene: TRBD1; v_gene: TRBV7-3; abundance: few; j_gene: TRBJ2-7
CDR3aa: CASRLAGNTGELFF; CDR3nt: TGTGCCAGTAGGCTAGCGGGGAACACCGGGGAGCTGTTTTTT; len: 14; d_gene: TRBD2; v_gene: TRBV19; abundance: NA; j_gene: TRBJ2-2
CDR3aa: CATSDGQGEQYF; CDR3nt: TGTGCCACCAGTGATGGACAGGGCGAGCAGTACTTC; len: 12; d_gene: TRBD1; v_gene: TRBV24-1; abundance: NA; j_gene: TRBJ2-7
CDR3aa: CAWSVISPRVETQYF; CDR3nt: TGTGCCTGGAGTGTAATCTCACCACGGGTCGAGACCCAGTACTTC; len: 15; d_gene: NA; v_gene: TRBV30; abundance: NA; j_gene: TRBJ2-5
CDR3aa: CASTLTGSYNEQFF; CDR3nt: TGTGCCAGCACCCTGACAGGCTCCTACAATGAGCAGTTCTTC; len: 14; d_gene: NA; v_gene: TRBV2; abundance: NA; j_gene: TRBJ2-1
CDR3aa: CASSLRGQLLVGDEQFF; CDR3nt: TGCGCCAGCAGCTTACGGGGACAGCTCCTGGTGGGCGATGAGCAGTTCTTC; len: 17; d_gene: TRBD1; v_gene: TRBV5-1; abundance: NA; j_gene: TRBJ2-1
CDR3aa: CASSGLAGNTGELFF; CDR3nt: TGCGCCAGCAGCGGACTAGCGGGGAACACCGGGGAGCTGTTTTTT; len: 15; d_gene: TRBD2; v_gene: TRBV5-1; abundance: NA; j_gene: TRBJ2-2
CDR3aa: CASSNRLAGEDEQYF; CDR3nt: TGTGCCAGCAGCAACCGACTAGCGGGAGAAGACGAGCAGTACTTC; len: 15; d_gene: TRBD2; v_gene: TRBV7-9; abundance: NA; j_gene: TRBJ2-7
CDR3aa: CSVEDRGLNTGELFF; CDR3nt: TGCAGCGTTGAGGACAGGGGGCTCAACACCGGGGAGCTGTTTTTT; len: 15; d_gene: TRBD1; v_gene: TRBV29-1; abundance: once; j_gene: TRBJ2-2